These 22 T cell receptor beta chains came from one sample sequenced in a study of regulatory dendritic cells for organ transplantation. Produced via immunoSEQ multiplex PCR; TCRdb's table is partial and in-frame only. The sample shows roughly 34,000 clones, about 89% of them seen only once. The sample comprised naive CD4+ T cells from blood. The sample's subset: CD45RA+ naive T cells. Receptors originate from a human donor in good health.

The CDR3 reads CASSLHWNTEAFF. The CDR3 region has the DNA TGTGCCAGCAGCTTGCATTGGAACACTGAAGCTTTCTTT. This chain joins TRBV5-5 and TRBJ1-1; the D is unclear. The germline gives CDR1 SGHKS, CDR2 YYEKEE (reference sequence). CDR3 length: 13 amino acids. V was clipped by 1 base and J by 1 base, with 5 bases between them. The whole variable domain, remainder taken from reference TRBV5-5 and TRBJ1-1, is DAGVTQSPTHLIKTRGQQVTLRCSPISGHKSVSWYQQVLGQGPQFIFQYYEKEERGRGNFPDRFSARQFPNYSSELNVNALLLGDSALYLCASSLHWNTEAFFGQGTRLTVV.

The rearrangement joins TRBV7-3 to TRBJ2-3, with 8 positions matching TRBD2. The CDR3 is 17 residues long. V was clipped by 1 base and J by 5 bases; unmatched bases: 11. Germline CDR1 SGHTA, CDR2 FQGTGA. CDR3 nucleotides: TGTGCCAGCAGCTTAATCCGGGGGGGCCAGGGCGGAGATACGCAGTATTTT. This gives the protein CASSLIRGGQGGDTQYF.

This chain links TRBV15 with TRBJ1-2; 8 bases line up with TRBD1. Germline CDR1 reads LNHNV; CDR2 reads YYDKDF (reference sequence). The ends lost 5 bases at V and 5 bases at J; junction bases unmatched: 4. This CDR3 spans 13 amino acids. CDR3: CATSSQGAYGYTF. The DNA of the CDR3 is TGTGCCACCAGCTCCCAGGGGGCGTATGGCTACACCTTC. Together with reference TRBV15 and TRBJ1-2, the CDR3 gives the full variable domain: DAMVIQNPRYQVTQFGKPVTLSCSQTLNHNVMYWYQQKSSQAPKLLFHYYDKDFNNEADTPDNFQSRRPNTSFCFLDIRSPGLGDTAMYLCATSSQGAYGYTFGSGTRLTVV.

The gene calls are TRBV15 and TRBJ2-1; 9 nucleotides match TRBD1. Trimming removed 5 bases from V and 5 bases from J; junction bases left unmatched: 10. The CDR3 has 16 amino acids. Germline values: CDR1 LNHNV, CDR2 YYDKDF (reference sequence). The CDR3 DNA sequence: TGTGCCACCAGCCCACGACAGGGGGAGGGGGACAATGAGCAGTTCTTC. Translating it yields CATSPRQGEGDNEQFF.

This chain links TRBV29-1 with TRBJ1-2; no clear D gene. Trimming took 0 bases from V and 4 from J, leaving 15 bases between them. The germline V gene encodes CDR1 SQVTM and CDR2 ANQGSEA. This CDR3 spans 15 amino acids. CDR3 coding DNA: TGCAGCGTTGAAGATGCCAGTAGGCCCACCTATGGCTACACCTTC. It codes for CSVEDASRPTYGYTF.

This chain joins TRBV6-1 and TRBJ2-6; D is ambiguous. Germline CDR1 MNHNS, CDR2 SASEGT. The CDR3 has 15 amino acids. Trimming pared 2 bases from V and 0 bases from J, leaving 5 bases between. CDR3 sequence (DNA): TGTGCCAGCAGTGAATGGGGCTCTGGGGCCAACGTCCTGACTTTC. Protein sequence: CASSEWGSGANVLTF.

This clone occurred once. This CDR3 is CASSRGVGAVNEQFF. CDR3 DNA: TGTGCCAGCAGCCGCGGGGTGGGCGCGGTAAATGAGCAGTTCTTC. This rearrangement joins TRBV7-6 to TRBJ2-1; tentatively, D is TRBD2 (6 bases). Germline CDR1 reads SGHVS; CDR2 reads FNYEAQ. The CDR3 is made up of 15 amino acids. V lost 5 bases, J lost 7 bases, and 18 bases lay in between.

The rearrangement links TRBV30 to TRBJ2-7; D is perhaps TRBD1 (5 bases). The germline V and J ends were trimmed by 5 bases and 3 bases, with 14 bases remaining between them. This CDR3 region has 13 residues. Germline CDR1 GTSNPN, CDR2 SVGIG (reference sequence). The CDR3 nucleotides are TGTGCCTGGCGCCGACCAGGGCTCTACGAGCAGTACTTC. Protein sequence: CAWRRPGLYEQYF.

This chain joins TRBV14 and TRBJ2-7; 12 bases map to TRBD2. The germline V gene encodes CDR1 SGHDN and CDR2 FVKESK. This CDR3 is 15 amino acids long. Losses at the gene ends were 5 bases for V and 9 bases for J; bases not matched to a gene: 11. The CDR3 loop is CASSDRTSGNLGQYF. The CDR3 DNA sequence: TGTGCCAGCAGCGACAGGACTAGCGGGAATCTTGGGCAGTACTTC.

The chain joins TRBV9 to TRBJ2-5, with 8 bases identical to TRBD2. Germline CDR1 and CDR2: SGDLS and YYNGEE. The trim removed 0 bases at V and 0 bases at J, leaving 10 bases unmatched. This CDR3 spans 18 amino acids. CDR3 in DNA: TGTGCCAGCAGCGTAGTTCAACTAGCGGAGGGGTACCAAGAGACCCAGTACTTC. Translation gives CASSVVQLAEGYQETQYF.

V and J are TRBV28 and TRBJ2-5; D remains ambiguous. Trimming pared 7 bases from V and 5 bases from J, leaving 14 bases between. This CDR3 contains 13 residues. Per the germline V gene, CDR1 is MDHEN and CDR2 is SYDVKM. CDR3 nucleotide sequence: TGTGCCAGCACCACCGGCGGAACTGAGACCCAGTACTTC. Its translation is CASTTGGTETQYF.

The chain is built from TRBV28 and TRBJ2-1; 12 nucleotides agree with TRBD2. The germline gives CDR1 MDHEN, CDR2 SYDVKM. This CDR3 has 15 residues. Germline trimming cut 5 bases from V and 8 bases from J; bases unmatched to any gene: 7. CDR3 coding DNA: TGTGCCAGCAGTGACCTAGCGGGAGGGCCGGATGAGCAGTTCTTC. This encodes CASSDLAGGPDEQFF.

CDR3 residues: CASSTTGTANYGYTF. CDR3 bases: TGTGCCAGCAGCACCACCGGGACAGCTAACTATGGCTACACCTTC. The chain is built from TRBV7-2 and TRBJ1-2, with 7 bases identical to TRBD1. The length of the CDR3 is 15 residues. CDR1 and CDR2 (germline): SGHTA, FQGNSA. Germline trimming cut 5 bases from V and 0 bases from J; bases unmatched to any gene: 6.

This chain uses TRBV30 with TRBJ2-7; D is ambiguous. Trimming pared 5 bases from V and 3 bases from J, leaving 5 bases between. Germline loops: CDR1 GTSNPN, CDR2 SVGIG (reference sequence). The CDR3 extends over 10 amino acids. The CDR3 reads CAWGVYEQYF. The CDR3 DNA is TGTGCCTGGGGGGTCTACGAGCAGTACTTC.

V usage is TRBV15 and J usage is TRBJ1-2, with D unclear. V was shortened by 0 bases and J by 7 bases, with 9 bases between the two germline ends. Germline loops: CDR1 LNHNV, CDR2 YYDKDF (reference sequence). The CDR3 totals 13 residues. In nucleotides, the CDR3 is TGTGCCACCAGCAGAGACGGTAGGGTTGGCTACACCTTC. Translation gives CATSRDGRVGYTF.

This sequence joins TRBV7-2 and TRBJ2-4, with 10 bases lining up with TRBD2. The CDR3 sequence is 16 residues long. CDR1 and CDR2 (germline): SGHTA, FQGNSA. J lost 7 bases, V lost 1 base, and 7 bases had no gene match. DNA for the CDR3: TGTGCCAGCAGCTTAGGTAGCGGGGGGTGGATGAACATTCAGTACTTC. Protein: CASSLGSGGWMNIQYF.

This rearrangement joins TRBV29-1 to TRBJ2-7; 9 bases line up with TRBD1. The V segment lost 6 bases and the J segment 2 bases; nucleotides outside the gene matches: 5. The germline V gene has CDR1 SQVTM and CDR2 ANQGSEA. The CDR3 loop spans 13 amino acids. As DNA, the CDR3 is TGCAGCGTGGGGGACAGGGCAACCTACGAGCAGTACTTC. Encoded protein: CSVGDRATYEQYF.

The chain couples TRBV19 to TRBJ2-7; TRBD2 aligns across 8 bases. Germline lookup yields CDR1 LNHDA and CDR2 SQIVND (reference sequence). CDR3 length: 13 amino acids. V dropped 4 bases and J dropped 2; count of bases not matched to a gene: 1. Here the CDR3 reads CASSSGRTYEQYF. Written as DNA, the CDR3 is TGTGCCAGTAGTAGCGGGAGGACCTACGAGCAGTACTTC.

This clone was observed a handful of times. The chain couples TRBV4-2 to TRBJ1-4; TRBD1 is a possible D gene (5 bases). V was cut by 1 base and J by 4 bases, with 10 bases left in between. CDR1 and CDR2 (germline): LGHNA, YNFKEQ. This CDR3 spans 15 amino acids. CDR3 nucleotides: TGTGCCAGCAGCCAAGCCTGGGGGATTAATGAAAAACTGTTTTTT. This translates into CASSQAWGINEKLFF.

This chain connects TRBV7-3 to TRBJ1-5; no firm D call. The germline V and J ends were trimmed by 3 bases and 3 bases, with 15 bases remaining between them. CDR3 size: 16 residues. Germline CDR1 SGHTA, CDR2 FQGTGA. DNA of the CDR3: TGTGCCAGCAGCTTTCCTCCGGACGGGCACAATCAGCCCCAGCATTTT. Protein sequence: CASSFPPDGHNQPQHF.

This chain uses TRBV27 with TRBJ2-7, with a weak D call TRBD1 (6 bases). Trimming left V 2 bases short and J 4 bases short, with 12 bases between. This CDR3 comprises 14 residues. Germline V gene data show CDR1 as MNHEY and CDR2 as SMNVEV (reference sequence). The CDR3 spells CASSLQGHPYEQYF. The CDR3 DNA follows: TGTGCCAGCAGTTTACAGGGACACCCTTACGAGCAGTACTTC.

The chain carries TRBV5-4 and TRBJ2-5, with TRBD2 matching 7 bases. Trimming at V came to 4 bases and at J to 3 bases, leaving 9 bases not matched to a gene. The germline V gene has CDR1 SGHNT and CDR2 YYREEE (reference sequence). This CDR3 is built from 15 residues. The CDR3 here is CASSPRRLAEETQYF. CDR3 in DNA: TGTGCCAGCAGCCCCCGCAGACTAGCCGAAGAGACCCAGTACTTC.